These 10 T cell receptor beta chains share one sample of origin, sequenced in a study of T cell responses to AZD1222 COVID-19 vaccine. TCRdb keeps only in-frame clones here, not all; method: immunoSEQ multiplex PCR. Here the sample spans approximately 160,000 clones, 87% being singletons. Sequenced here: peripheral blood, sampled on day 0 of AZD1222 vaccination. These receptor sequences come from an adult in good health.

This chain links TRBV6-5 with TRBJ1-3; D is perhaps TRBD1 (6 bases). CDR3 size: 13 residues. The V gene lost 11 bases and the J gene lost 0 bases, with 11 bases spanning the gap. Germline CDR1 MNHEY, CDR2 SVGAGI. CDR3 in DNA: TGTGCCGCCGGGGGCAACTCTGGAAACACCATATATTTT. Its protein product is CAAGGNSGNTIYF.

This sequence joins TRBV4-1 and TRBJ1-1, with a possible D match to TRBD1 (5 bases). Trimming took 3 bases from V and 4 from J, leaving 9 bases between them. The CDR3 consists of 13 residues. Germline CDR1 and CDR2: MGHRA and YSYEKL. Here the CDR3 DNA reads TGCGCCAGCAGCCACGGGGCAGGCACTGAAGCTTTCTTT. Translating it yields CASSHGAGTEAFF.

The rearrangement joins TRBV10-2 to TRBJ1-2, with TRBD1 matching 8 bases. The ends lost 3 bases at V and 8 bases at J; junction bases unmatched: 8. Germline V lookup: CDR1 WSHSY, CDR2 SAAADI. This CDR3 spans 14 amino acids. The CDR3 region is CASSENPDRDGYTF. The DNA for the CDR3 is TGCGCCAGCAGTGAAAACCCGGACAGGGACGGCTACACCTTC.

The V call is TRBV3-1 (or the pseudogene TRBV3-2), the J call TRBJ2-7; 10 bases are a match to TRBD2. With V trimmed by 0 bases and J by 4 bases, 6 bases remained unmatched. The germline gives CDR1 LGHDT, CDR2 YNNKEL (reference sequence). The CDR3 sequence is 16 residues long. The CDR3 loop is CASSQEASGSRYEQYF. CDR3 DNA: TGTGCCAGCAGCCAAGAGGCTAGCGGGAGTCGGTACGAGCAGTACTTC.

The DNA for the CDR3 is TGTGCCAGCTCACAAAATGCAGCCCGCACTGAAGCTTTCTTT. Translating it yields CASSQNAARTEAFF. The rearrangement links TRBV18 to TRBJ1-1; no clear D gene. V shed 4 bases and J shed 4 bases, with 13 bases lying between them. The CDR3 consists of 14 residues. Per germline, CDR1 KGHSH and CDR2 LQKENI.

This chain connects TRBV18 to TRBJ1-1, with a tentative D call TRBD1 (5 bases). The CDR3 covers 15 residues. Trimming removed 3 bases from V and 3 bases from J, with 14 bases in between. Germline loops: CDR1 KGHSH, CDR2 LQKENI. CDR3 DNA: TGTGCCAGCTCACCCCTGGAGGGGCCATACACTGAAGCTTTCTTT. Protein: CASSPLEGPYTEAFF.

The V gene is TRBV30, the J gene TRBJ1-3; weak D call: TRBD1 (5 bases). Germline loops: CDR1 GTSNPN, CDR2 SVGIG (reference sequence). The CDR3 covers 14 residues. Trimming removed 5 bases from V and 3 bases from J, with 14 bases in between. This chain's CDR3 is CAWGRGVFGNTIYF. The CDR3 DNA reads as TGTGCCTGGGGGCGGGGGGTATTTGGAAACACCATATATTTT.

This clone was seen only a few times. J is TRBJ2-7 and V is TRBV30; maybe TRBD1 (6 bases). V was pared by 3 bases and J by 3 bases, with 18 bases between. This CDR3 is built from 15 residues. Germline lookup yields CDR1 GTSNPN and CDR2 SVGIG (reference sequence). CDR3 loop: CAWSTRGGPLYEQYF. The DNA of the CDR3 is TGTGCCTGGAGCACCCGTGGGGGCCCTCTCTACGAGCAGTACTTC. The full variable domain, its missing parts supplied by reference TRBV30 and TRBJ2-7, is SQTIHQWPATLVQPVGSPLSLECTVEGTSNPNLYWYRQAAGRGLQLLFYSVGIGQISSEVPQNLSASRPQDRQFILSSKKLLLSDSGFYLCAWSTRGGPLYEQYFGPGTRLTVT.

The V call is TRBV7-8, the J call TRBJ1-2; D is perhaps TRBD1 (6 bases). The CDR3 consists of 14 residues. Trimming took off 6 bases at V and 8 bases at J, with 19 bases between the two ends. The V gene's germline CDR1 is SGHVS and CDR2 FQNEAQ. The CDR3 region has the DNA TGTGCCAGCAGTTCCGTGGGGGGCAGCCGGGGCTACACCTTC. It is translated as CASSSVGGSRGYTF.

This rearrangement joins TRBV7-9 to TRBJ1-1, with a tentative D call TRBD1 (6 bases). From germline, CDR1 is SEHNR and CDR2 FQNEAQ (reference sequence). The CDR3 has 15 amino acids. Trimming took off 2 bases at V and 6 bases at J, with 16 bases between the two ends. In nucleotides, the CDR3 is TGTGCCAGCAGCTTAATGGGGGGCCAAGTTTCTGAAGCTTTCTTT. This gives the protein CASSLMGGQVSEAFF.